These 9 T cell receptor beta chains were sequenced from one sample in a study of T cell changes during pregnancy in multiple sclerosis. Sequencing used immunoSEQ multiplex PCR; TCRdb keeps in-frame clones, though not all of them. There are tens of thousands of clones in the sample; approximately 91% occur only once, and roughly 10% lies in the top ten. The sequenced sample was CD8+ T cells from peripheral blood mononuclear cells, obtained in the third trimester of pregnancy. All receptors come from a female donor with multiple sclerosis, enrolled in a pregnancy study.

The V and J genes are TRBV19 and TRBJ2-7, with D hard to call. There are 13 residues in the CDR3. Germline loops: CDR1 LNHDA, CDR2 SQIVND (reference sequence). V was clipped by 1 base and J by 7 bases, with 11 bases between them. CDR3 residues: CASSIGIAGEQYF. The DNA for the CDR3 is TGTGCCAGTAGTATAGGGATAGCTGGGGAGCAGTACTTC.

This chain uses TRBV7-3 with TRBJ1-2; 8 nucleotides line up with TRBD1. The CDR3 is 16 residues long. With V trimmed by 5 bases and J by 1 base, 9 bases remained unmatched. Germline values: CDR1 SGHTA, CDR2 FQGTGA. The chain's CDR3 is CASSQTGTGFNYGYTF. CDR3 DNA sequence: TGTGCCAGCAGCCAAACCGGGACAGGCTTTAACTATGGCTACACCTTC. The whole variable domain, remainder taken from reference TRBV7-3 and TRBJ1-2, is GAGVSQTPSNKVTEKGKYVELRCDPISGHTALYWYRQSLGQGPEFLIYFQGTGAADDSGLPNDRFFAVRPEGSVSTLKIQRTERGDSAVYLCASSQTGTGFNYGYTFGSGTRLTVV.

This clone has just one count. This chain uses TRBV11-2 with TRBJ2-5; TRBD2 might be the D (5 bases). The CDR3 is 17 amino acids. The ends were cut back, 5 bases at V and 0 bases at J, with 19 bases in the middle. Germline V lookup: CDR1 SGHAT, CDR2 FQNNGV. CDR3 region: CASSETDTRLYQETQYF. Written as DNA, the CDR3 is TGTGCCAGCAGCGAGACTGATACTAGACTGTACCAAGAGACCCAGTACTTC.

The gene calls are TRBV27 and TRBJ2-3, with 7 bases fitting TRBD2. The germline V gene encodes CDR1 MNHEY and CDR2 SMNVEV (reference sequence). Trimming took 8 bases from V and 3 from J; bases not matched to a gene: 11. The CDR3 has 15 amino acids. The CDR3 DNA follows: TGTGCCAGCCTAAGGGCTAGCGGTGGGACAGATACGCAGTATTTT. Translated, it gives CASLRASGGTDTQYF.

The V call is TRBV11-2, the J call TRBJ2-2; the match to TRBD1 covers 11 bases. The germline V gene encodes CDR1 SGHAT and CDR2 FQNNGV. The CDR3 totals 17 residues. Trimming at V came to 4 bases and at J to 5 bases, leaving 9 bases not matched to a gene. The CDR3 DNA reads as TGTGCCAGCAGCTCCCCGGCCGGGACAGGGGGAACCGGGGAGCTGTTTTTT. Translated, it gives CASSSPAGTGGTGELFF.

This clone appeared a single time. This chain links TRBV6-5 with TRBJ2-7; possibly TRBD2 for D (6 bases). The CDR3 contains 16 residues. With 0 bases removed from V and 2 bases from J, the gap between germline ends came to 14 bases. Germline loops: CDR1 MNHEY, CDR2 SVGAGI. The CDR3 is CASSYSEGLGAYEQYF. The CDR3, as DNA: TGTGCCAGCAGTTACTCGGAGGGCCTGGGTGCCTACGAGCAGTACTTC.

The chain joins TRBV11-2 to TRBJ1-1, with 7 bases fitting TRBD1. Germline CDR1 reads SGHAT; CDR2 reads FQNNGV. There are 16 residues in the CDR3. Germline trimming cut 0 bases from V and 0 bases from J; bases unmatched to any gene: 4. The CDR3 region has the DNA TGTGCCAGCAGCTTAGAAGGGACAGCCATGAACACTGAAGCTTTCTTT. Its translation: CASSLEGTAMNTEAFF.

The chain recombines TRBV14 with TRBJ1-1, with a possible D match to TRBD1 (6 bases). Germline lookup yields CDR1 SGHDN and CDR2 FVKESK. V was clipped by 4 bases and J by 2 bases, with 14 bases between them. The CDR3 runs to 15 residues. CDR3 in DNA: TGTGCCAGCAGCCTATTTCTACAGGGAAACACTGAAGCTTTCTTT. Translated, it gives CASSLFLQGNTEAFF.

The chain recombines TRBV27 with TRBJ2-1; 7 bases fit TRBD1. V was pared by 3 bases and J by 4 bases, with 3 bases of the junction left unmatched. CDR3 length: 14 residues. Germline V lookup: CDR1 MNHEY, CDR2 SMNVEV (reference sequence). CDR3 bases: TGTGCCAGCAGTTTCGGGACAGCATACAATGAGCAGTTCTTC. It specifies CASSFGTAYNEQFF.